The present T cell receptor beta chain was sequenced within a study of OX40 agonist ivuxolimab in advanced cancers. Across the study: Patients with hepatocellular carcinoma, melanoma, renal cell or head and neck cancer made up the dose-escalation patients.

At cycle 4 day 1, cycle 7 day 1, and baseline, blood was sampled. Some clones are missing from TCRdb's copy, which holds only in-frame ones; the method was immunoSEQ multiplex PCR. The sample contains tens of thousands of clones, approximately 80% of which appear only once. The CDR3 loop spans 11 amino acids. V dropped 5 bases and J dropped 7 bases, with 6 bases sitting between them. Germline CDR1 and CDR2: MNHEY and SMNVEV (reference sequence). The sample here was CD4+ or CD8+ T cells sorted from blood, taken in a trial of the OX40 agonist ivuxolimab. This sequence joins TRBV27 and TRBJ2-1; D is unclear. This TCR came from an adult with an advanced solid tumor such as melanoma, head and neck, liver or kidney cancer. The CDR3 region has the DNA TGTGCCAGCAGTACCTTGAATGAGCAGTTCTTC. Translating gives CASSTLNEQFF.